A single sample gave rise to the 29 T cell receptor beta chains below, sequenced in a study of CD8 T cells in Susac syndrome. Random hexamers were used to reverse transcribe the RNA input (about 0.5 to 1 ug). TCRdb itself ran the immunoSEQ multiplex PCR reads through MiXCR, one entry per CDR3 protein. Here the sample spans nearly 200,000 distinct CDR3 sequences, about 95% being singletons. The sequencing sample was made of CD4+ T cells from PBMCs. Receptors originate from a human donor with multiple sclerosis.

The rearrangement joins TRBV29-1 to TRBJ2-3, with TRBD2 matching 7 bases. The CDR3 totals 14 residues. From germline, CDR1 is SQVTM and CDR2 ANQGSEA. Losses at the gene ends were 7 bases for V and 6 bases for J; bases not matched to a gene: 13. This CDR3 is CSAELAVAGDTQYF. Written as DNA, the CDR3 is TGCAGCGCCGAGCTAGCGGTAGCGGGTGATACGCAGTATTTT.

The genes are TRBV5-1 and TRBJ2-3; D is possibly TRBD2 (6 bases). This CDR3 has 15 amino acids. The V end was cut by 0 bases, the J end by 2 bases, with 10 bases between. The germline V gene has CDR1 SGHRS and CDR2 YFSETQ. CDR3 amino acids: CASSLATSTTDTQYF. CDR3 coding DNA: TGCGCCAGCAGCTTGGCGACTAGTACCACAGATACGCAGTATTTT.

The rearrangement links TRBV20-1 to TRBJ1-1; possible D gene TRBD1, 5 bases. Per germline, CDR1 DFQATT and CDR2 SNEGSKA (reference sequence). V lost 0 bases to trimming and J lost 4 bases, with 12 bases between them. The CDR3 has 14 amino acids. The CDR3 spells CSARDPGRSTEAFF. CDR3 DNA sequence: TGCAGTGCTAGAGATCCGGGGCGTAGCACTGAAGCTTTCTTT.

This clonotype was counted a single time. This rearrangement joins TRBV4-1 to TRBJ2-4; the D gene is possibly TRBD1 (6 bases). V dropped 2 bases and J dropped 7 bases, with 15 bases sitting between them. The CDR3 spans 15 residues. Germline V CDR1 and CDR2: MGHRA, YSYEKL. The CDR3 sequence is CASSQLDSPPNIQYF. The DNA of the CDR3 is TGCGCCAGCAGCCAATTGGACAGTCCACCCAACATTCAGTACTTC.

The chain carries TRBV20-1 and TRBJ1-1, with D possibly being TRBD1 (5 bases). The ends were cut back, 6 bases at V and 10 bases at J, with 15 bases in the middle. This CDR3 has 11 residues. CDR1 and CDR2 from the germline V gene are DFQATT and SNEGSKA (reference sequence). The CDR3 region is CSARDWRGAFF. The CDR3 DNA is TGCAGTGCCCGGGACTGGCGGGGAGCTTTCTTT.

The chain couples TRBV30 to TRBJ1-2; no clear D. This CDR3 spans 13 amino acids. Germline V gene lookup returns CDR1 GTSNPN and CDR2 SVGIG (reference sequence). Trimming cost V 0 bases and J 4 bases, with 9 bases left between them. CDR3 amino acids: CAWSVGQFYGYTF. In DNA, the CDR3 is TGTGCCTGGAGTGTAGGGCAGTTCTATGGCTACACCTTC.

CDR3 region: CATSRTSGVNEQFF. For the CDR3, the DNA is TGTGCCACCTCCCGGACTAGCGGCGTAAATGAGCAGTTCTTC. V usage is TRBV24-1 and J usage is TRBJ2-1; 10 positions match TRBD2. The junction had 8 bases not matched to a gene; V was cut back by 9 bases and J by 7 bases. CDR1 and CDR2 (germline): KGHDR, SFDVKD. This CDR3 is built from 14 residues.

The genes are TRBV7-9 and TRBJ2-3, with no clear D. CDR1 and CDR2 from the germline V gene are SEHNR and FQNEAQ (reference sequence). V lost 2 bases and J lost 12, with 6 bases in between. The CDR3 loop spans 10 amino acids. CDR3 nucleotides: TGTGCCAGCAGCTTAATCGGACAGTATTTT. Residues: CASSLIGQYF.

This clonotype was detected once. V usage is TRBV20-1 and J usage is TRBJ1-1; D ambiguous. V dropped 3 bases and J dropped 8 bases, with 13 bases sitting between them. The CDR3 has 12 residues. CDR1 DFQATT and CDR2 SNEGSKA come from the germline V gene (reference sequence). The CDR3 is CSARDPAKEAFF. DNA of the CDR3: TGCAGTGCTAGGGATCCCGCGAAAGAAGCTTTCTTT.

The chain has TRBV28 and TRBJ1-2; 7 nucleotides agree with TRBD1. The CDR3 contains 13 residues. Germline values: CDR1 MDHEN, CDR2 SYDVKM. V gave up 5 bases and J gave up 10 bases; unmatched junction bases: 10. The CDR3 DNA sequence: TGTGCCAGCAGTCCGCCGGGACAGTACGACTACACCTTC. Translated: CASSPPGQYDYTF.

The V gene is TRBV6-1, the J gene TRBJ2-7; 7 nucleotides line up with TRBD1. The CDR3 contains 13 residues. The V and J ends lost 6 bases and 5 bases, in that order; junction bases with no gene match: 7. The germline gives CDR1 MNHNS, CDR2 SASEGT. The CDR3 nucleotides are TGTGCCAGCAGCCTGACAGGGCGGAACGAGCAGTACTTC. Protein: CASSLTGRNEQYF.

The CDR3 DNA reads TGCAGCGTTGAAAGGCAGGGGAACACCGGGGAGCTGTTTTTT. It specifies CSVERQGNTGELFF. This rearrangement joins TRBV29-1 to TRBJ2-2; perhaps TRBD1 as D (5 bases). Per the germline V gene, CDR1 is SQVTM and CDR2 is ANQGSEA. V dropped 2 bases and J dropped 1 base, with 8 bases sitting between them. CDR3 size: 14 residues.

The chain has TRBV24-1 and TRBJ1-1; possibly TRBD1 for D (5 bases). Trimming took 10 bases from V and 1 from J, leaving 6 bases between them. Germline CDR1 KGHDR, CDR2 SFDVKD. CDR3 size: 11 residues. The CDR3 coding sequence is TGTGCCACAGGGACGAACACTGAAGCTTTCTTT. The encoded protein is CATGTNTEAFF.

This chain links TRBV20-1 with TRBJ2-7, with D possibly being TRBD1 (6 bases). The CDR3 is made up of 14 amino acids. Germline CDR1 DFQATT, CDR2 SNEGSKA (reference sequence). Trimming stripped 1 base from V and 2 bases from J, with 12 bases between. CDR3 sequence reads: CSARVQGITYEQYF. The CDR3 DNA sequence: TGCAGTGCTAGAGTACAGGGCATTACCTACGAGCAGTACTTC.

Only one count was recorded for this clonotype. The chain has TRBV3-1 and TRBJ2-5; D uncertain. This CDR3 contains 15 residues. The germline gives CDR1 LGHDT, CDR2 YNNKEL (reference sequence). Deletions cut 2 bases from V and 4 bases from J, with 14 bases between. In DNA, the CDR3 is TGTGCCAGCAGCCAAATGGGAAGCTTAGGAGAGACCCAGTACTTC. Translated: CASSQMGSLGETQYF.

The rearrangement uses TRBV5-1 and TRBJ2-2; no firm D call. V lost 0 bases and J 3 bases, leaving 6 bases between the germline ends. Germline CDR1 reads SGHRS; CDR2 reads YFSETQ. The CDR3 is 14 residues long. Written as DNA, the CDR3 is TGCGCCAGCAGCTTGGCCCTATACACCGGGGAGCTGTTTTTT. Translated: CASSLALYTGELFF.

This chain connects TRBV20-1 to TRBJ2-3; the D gene is possibly TRBD2 (6 bases). Between the trimmed V and J ends, which lost 7 bases and 1 base, there was a span of 18 bases. The CDR3 spans 15 residues. Germline V gives CDR1 DFQATT, CDR2 SNEGSKA (reference sequence). The CDR3 bases are TGCAGTGGTCGCGGGACCGAACGAGGCACAGATACGCAGTATTTT. This gives the protein CSGRGTERGTDTQYF.

V usage is TRBV7-8 and J usage is TRBJ2-3; D unclear. This CDR3 has 15 residues. Trimming removed 0 bases at V and 0 bases at J, with 7 bases between. Germline assignment: CDR1 SGHVS and CDR2 FQNEAQ. CDR3 DNA sequence: TGTGCCAGCAGCTTAGCAGCGTTGAGCACAGATACGCAGTATTTT. Translating it yields CASSLAALSTDTQYF. The full variable domain, completed using reference TRBV7-8 and TRBJ2-3, is GAGVSQSPRYKVAKRGQDVALRCDPISGHVSLFWYQQALGQGPEFLTYFQNEAQLDKSGLPSDRFFAERPEGSVSTLKIQRTQQEDSAVYLCASSLAALSTDTQYFGPGTRLTVL.

CDR3 in amino acids: CASWQRGTQETQYF. The CDR3 region has the DNA TGTGCCAGCTGGCAGCGGGGGACCCAAGAGACCCAGTACTTC. The rearrangement links TRBV5-4 to TRBJ2-5; 8 bases align to TRBD2. Trimming at V came to 7 bases and at J to 1 base, leaving 6 bases not matched to a gene. The CDR3 loop spans 14 amino acids. CDR1 and CDR2 (germline): SGHNT, YYREEE (reference sequence).

The chain is built from TRBV20-1 and TRBJ2-1; TRBD2 matches at 9 bases. Trimming cost V 4 bases and J 9 bases; bases outside gene matches: 4. The CDR3 runs to 12 residues. Germline V gene lookup returns CDR1 DFQATT and CDR2 SNEGSKA (reference sequence). The CDR3 DNA sequence: TGCAGTGCTACGTTGCGGGAGGGTGAGCAGTTCTTC. It codes for CSATLREGEQFF.

The chain uses TRBV12-3 or TRBV12-4 and TRBJ2-4; 9 positions agree with TRBD2. The CDR3 has 17 residues. Losses at the gene ends were 5 bases for V and 0 bases for J; bases not matched to a gene: 8. The CDR3 protein is CASSPFSGSLAKNIQYF. The DNA of the CDR3 is TGTGCCAGCAGTCCCTTTAGCGGGAGTCTAGCCAAAAACATTCAGTACTTC.

The chain is built from TRBV30 and TRBJ2-5; 9 bases align to TRBD1. Germline lookup yields CDR1 GTSNPN and CDR2 SVGIG (reference sequence). V lost 4 bases and J lost 1; bases outside the gene matches: 13. The CDR3 runs to 17 residues. In nucleotides, the CDR3 is TGTGCCTGGAAACCCTTACAGGACAGGGGACGCCAAGAGACCCAGTACTTC. It translates to CAWKPLQDRGRQETQYF.

About this clonotype: Its ends do not fully match the called genes, so a read error is possible. The CDR3 DNA reads TGTGCCATCAGTTCCGGGACACAAGACAATCGTTACTTC. Translation: CAISSGTQDNRYF. This chain connects TRBV10-3 to TRBJ1-2, with a tentative D call TRBD1 (6 bases). This CDR3 spans 13 amino acids. Germline CDR1 reads ENHRY; CDR2 reads SYGVKD.

This clonotype has just a few counts. The chain has TRBV19 and TRBJ2-7; 11 bases map to TRBD1. Trimming took 6 bases from V and 6 from J; bases not matched to a gene: 4. Germline CDR1 LNHDA, CDR2 SQIVND (reference sequence). This CDR3 has 13 amino acids. The CDR3 DNA follows: TGTGCCAGTAGCCCGGGACAGGGGGGCGAGCAGTACTTC. Protein product: CASSPGQGGEQYF.

This clonotype came up a few times. The rearrangement links TRBV6-1 to TRBJ2-6; D is unresolved. Trimming stripped 5 bases from V and 0 bases from J, with 8 bases between. The CDR3 covers 15 residues. The germline V gene has CDR1 MNHNS and CDR2 SASEGT. CDR3 sequence: CASSRFVSGANVLTF. In DNA form, the CDR3 reads TGTGCCAGCAGTCGTTTTGTCTCTGGGGCCAACGTCCTGACTTTC.

The chain uses TRBV5-4 and TRBJ1-6; TRBD1 might be the D (5 bases). The CDR3 length is 13 residues. Germline-derived CDR1 and CDR2 are SGHNT and YYREEE (reference sequence). V gave up 7 bases and J gave up 5 bases, with 10 bases separating them. CDR3 DNA: TGTGCCAGCGGGACGGTTGATAATTCACCCCTCCACTTT. Translated, it gives CASGTVDNSPLHF.

In this sample, this clonotype turned up once. The chain is built from TRBV3-1 and TRBJ2-7; D ambiguous. CDR3 size: 16 residues. In germline, CDR1 is LGHDT, CDR2 YNNKEL (reference sequence). Trimming left V 1 base short and J 3 bases short, with 16 bases between. The CDR3 bases are TGTGCCAGCAGCCAAGGGTTTTACGCCCCAAACTACGAGCAGTACTTC. Its protein is CASSQGFYAPNYEQYF.

The chain is built from TRBV7-8 and TRBJ2-5, with TRBD2 matching over 10 bases. J was trimmed by 5 bases and V by 5 bases; bases with no gene match: 14. CDR1 and CDR2 from the germline V gene are SGHVS and FQNEAQ. The CDR3 runs 17 residues. The CDR3 sequence: CASSPQRTSGSRETQYF. The CDR3 region has the DNA TGTGCCAGCAGCCCCCAGAGGACTAGCGGATCGCGGGAGACCCAGTACTTC.

This clonotype was counted a single time. The V and J genes are TRBV5-4 and TRBJ1-2; 7 nucleotides match TRBD1. Germline CDR1 SGHNT, CDR2 YYREEE (reference sequence). J was trimmed by 4 bases and V by 0 bases; bases with no gene match: 12. This CDR3 is 17 amino acids long. The CDR3 sequence is CASSLAQGGIGGYGYTF. The CDR3 DNA sequence: TGTGCCAGCAGCTTGGCCCAGGGGGGGATCGGTGGCTATGGCTACACCTTC.